These 2 T cell receptor beta chains share one sample of origin, sequenced in a study of identical twins. One entry per CDR3 protein, called by TCRdb with MiXCR from the 5' RACE reads. The sample includes about 790,000 distinct CDR3 sequences, 15% to 20% of them seen just once. This same sample was also taken into another study, of T cells expressing NK-cell markers.

The specimen sequenced was PBMCs. These receptors came from a woman aged 18-30 years in good health.

V and J are TRBV12-3 or TRBV12-4 and TRBJ1-5, with a possible D match to TRBD1 (5 bases). Trimming took 3 bases from V and 7 from J, leaving 19 bases between them. This CDR3 contains 16 residues. CDR3 amino acids: CASSFGWGSPGQPQHF. The CDR3 DNA is TGTGCCAGCAGTTTTGGCTGGGGGTCCCCGGGCCAGCCCCAGCATTTT.

This clonotype was seen only a few times. The rearrangement uses TRBV3-1 and TRBJ1-2; 7 positions match TRBD1. CDR3 size: 15 residues. CDR1 is LGHDT, CDR2 YNNKEL, per germline (reference sequence). Trimming at V came to 3 bases and at J to 4 bases, leaving 8 bases not matched to a gene. The DNA for the CDR3 is TGTGCCAGCAGCCATAGACAGGGTCCTCGCTATGGCTACACCTTC. This sequence encodes CASSHRQGPRYGYTF.